Listed here is a single T cell receptor (beta chain). The antigen is undetermined. The sample originates from a study of PD-1 blockade in classical Hodgkin lymphoma. General study results and limits: Patients with an early start, nivolumab under 1 year after ASCT, were excluded. Complete responders' diversity at baseline resembled that of newly diagnosed patients.

Time point: cycle 4 day 1 (C4D1), after more than 5 weeks of nivolumab. The patients all showed relapse after autologous stem cell transplantation, while their brentuximab vedotin exposure varied. The CDR3 spans 16 residues. Looked up from germline, CDR1 is SGHNT and CDR2 is YYREEE (reference sequence). V lost 3 bases, J lost 3 bases, and 16 bases lay in between. The assay was immunoSEQ multiplex PCR, and TCRdb's table has in-frame clones only and misses some. In the table there are some 110,000 clones, over 85% of which are singletons. The rearrangement links TRBV5-4 to TRBJ2-1, with unresolved D. The TCR comes from a human donor with classical Hodgkin lymphoma. Material: peripheral blood mononuclear cells (PBMCs), obtained before the fourth cycle of nivolumab. The CDR3 loop is CASSWNSATLYNEQFF. The CDR3 DNA sequence: TGTGCCAGCAGCTGGAACAGCGCAACGCTCTACAATGAGCAGTTCTTC.